Shown below are 32 T cell receptor beta chains from a single sample sequenced in a study of chronic HIV infection and antiretroviral therapy. Using its own MiXCR run on the 5' RACE reads, TCRdb lists one record per CDR3 protein. The sample shows approximately 40,000 distinct CDR3 sequences, around 8.7% of them seen only once. Material: peripheral blood. These receptors were taken from an adult who had HIV and had not received antiretroviral therapy, or was an uninfected healthy control (not recorded which).

V is TRBV20-1 and J is TRBJ2-3; D unresolved. V was pared by 6 bases and J by 0 bases, with 22 bases between. CDR3 length equals 17 residues. Germline CDR1 is DFQATT and CDR2 is SNEGSKA (reference sequence). CDR3 region: CSALDPHAPTSTDTQYF. The DNA for the CDR3 is TGCAGTGCCCTAGACCCCCACGCTCCAACTAGCACAGATACGCAGTATTTT.

This clonotype was detected only a few times. The chain recombines TRBV10-3 with TRBJ2-5; 9 nucleotides line up with TRBD2. V lost 5 bases and J lost 3; bases outside the gene matches: 1. CDR1 is ENHRY and CDR2 is SYGVKD in the germline V gene. This CDR3 contains 13 residues. Here the CDR3 reads CAISLAGKETQYF. The DNA of the CDR3 is TGTGCCATCAGTCTAGCGGGAAAAGAGACCCAGTACTTC.

This chain links TRBV3-1 with TRBJ1-5, with D tentatively TRBD1 (6 bases). V was cut by 1 base and J by 6 bases, with 7 bases left in between. CDR3 length: 13 residues. Germline V gene data show CDR1 as LGHDT and CDR2 as YNNKEL (reference sequence). In DNA, the CDR3 is TGTGCCAGCAGCCAAGCGGGGGCTCAGCCCCAGCATTTT. Its translation: CASSQAGAQPQHF. Combining the CDR3 with reference TRBV3-1 and TRBJ1-5 gives the whole variable domain DTAVSQTPKYLVTQMGNDKSIKCEQNLGHDTMYWYKQDSKKFLKIMFSYNNKELIINETVPNRFSPKSPDKAHLNLHINSLELGDSAVYFCASSQAGAQPQHFGDGTRLSIL.

V usage is TRBV28 and J usage is TRBJ2-7; 12 bases align to TRBD2. The V and J ends lost 6 bases and 3 bases, in that order; junction bases with no gene match: 6. Germline V lookup: CDR1 MDHEN, CDR2 SYDVKM. The CDR3 runs to 15 residues. CDR3 DNA sequence: TGTGCCAGCAGCCCTTTACTAGCGGGAGGCTACGAGCAGTACTTC. Protein sequence: CASSPLLAGGYEQYF. Supplemented by reference TRBV28 and TRBJ2-7, the full variable domain reads DVKVTQSSRYLVKRTGEKVFLECVQDMDHENMFWYRQDPGLGLRLIYFSYDVKMKEKGDIPEGYSVSREKKERFSLILESASTNQTSMYLCASSPLLAGGYEQYFGPGTRLTVT.

This clonotype was seen only a few times. The gene calls are TRBV28 and TRBJ2-7; 8 bases are shared with TRBD1. Losses at the gene ends were 6 bases for V and 0 bases for J; bases not matched to a gene: 7. The CDR3 has 15 residues. The V gene's germline CDR1 is MDHEN and CDR2 SYDVKM. Written as DNA, the CDR3 is TGTGCCAGCAGGAGCCGGGGGACAGGCTCCTACGAGCAGTACTTC. It yields the protein CASRSRGTGSYEQYF.

The table lists this clonotype with many counts. This chain uses TRBV29-1 with TRBJ1-4, with D hard to call. Trimming removed 5 bases at V and 3 bases at J, with 7 bases between. In germline, CDR1 is SQVTM, CDR2 ANQGSEA. This CDR3 spans 12 amino acids. CDR3 DNA sequence: TGCAGCGTTCTGGGCCCTAATGAAAAACTGTTTTTT. Residues: CSVLGPNEKLFF.

The chain carries TRBV29-1 and TRBJ2-5; TRBD1 is a possible D gene (5 bases). Trimming stripped 0 bases from V and 3 bases from J, with 11 bases between. CDR3 length equals 14 residues. Germline values: CDR1 SQVTM, CDR2 ANQGSEA. CDR3 bases: TGCAGCGTTGAAGATTGGGGCGCGAAAGAGACCCAGTACTTC. Amino acid sequence: CSVEDWGAKETQYF. Looking up the rest from reference TRBV29-1 and TRBJ2-5 gives the full variable domain: SAVISQKPSRDICQRGTSLTIQCQVDSQVTMMFWYRQQPGQSLTLIATANQGSEATYESGFVIDKFPISRPNLTFSTLTVSNMSPEDSSIYLCSVEDWGAKETQYFGPGTRLLVL.

The chain carries TRBV28 and TRBJ1-4, with D perhaps TRBD1 (6 bases). V was trimmed by 6 bases and J by 8 bases, leaving 19 bases between them. The CDR3 covers 15 residues. The V gene's germline CDR1 is MDHEN and CDR2 SYDVKM. The CDR3 nucleotides are TGTGCCAGCAGAAATTTAGGGGGGTATAGGGAAAAACTGTTTTTT. Translating it yields CASRNLGGYREKLFF.

CDR3 DNA: TGTGCCACCAGTGGGCGACAGGGGGCCGGGACAGATACGCAGTATTTT. It translates to CATSGRQGAGTDTQYF. The V call is TRBV24-1, the J call TRBJ2-3, with 10 bases matching TRBD1. There are 16 residues in the CDR3. V trimming: 5 bases; J trimming: 3 bases; junction bases outside the gene matches: 7. Per germline, CDR1 KGHDR and CDR2 SFDVKD.

This clonotype was detected only a few times. This rearrangement joins TRBV29-1 to TRBJ1-1; D gene ambiguous. Germline CDR1 is SQVTM and CDR2 is ANQGSEA. The length of the CDR3 is 10 residues. Trimming removed 1 base from V and 12 bases from J, with 9 bases in between. CDR3 protein: CSVEGLGTFF. The CDR3, as DNA: TGCAGCGTTGAAGGGCTTGGAACTTTCTTT.

This clonotype showed up many times. This CDR3 reads CASRIGEGNNEQFF. CDR3 bases: TGTGCCAGCAGGATAGGAGAGGGGAACAATGAGCAGTTCTTC. The chain employs TRBV2 and TRBJ2-1; D could derive from TRBD1 or TRBD2 (5 bases each). The germline V and J ends were trimmed by 6 bases and 5 bases, with 14 bases remaining between them. The CDR3 spans 14 residues. In germline, CDR1 is SNHLY, CDR2 FYNNEI.

At least ten counts were recorded for this clonotype. The chain links TRBV25-1 to TRBJ2-3, with 10 positions matching TRBD2. The CDR3 is 14 residues long. The germline CDR1 and CDR2 sequences are MGHDK and SYGVNS. The V and J ends lost 2 bases and 11 bases, in that order; junction bases with no gene match: 7. CDR3 nucleotides: TGTGCCAGCAGTGAAACCTCTAGCGGGAGTTTGCAGTATTTT. It codes for CASSETSSGSLQYF. The full variable domain, completed using reference TRBV25-1 and TRBJ2-3, is EADIYQTPRYLVIGTGKKITLECSQTMGHDKMYWYQQDPGMELHLIHYSYGVNSTEKGDLSSESTVSRIRTEHFPLTLESARPSHTSQYLCASSETSSGSLQYFGPGTRLTVL.

This clonotype has a handful of counts. The chain carries TRBV28 and TRBJ1-1; maybe TRBD1 (5 bases). Trimming removed 2 bases from V and 0 bases from J, with 13 bases in between. The CDR3 has 16 amino acids. CDR1 is MDHEN, CDR2 SYDVKM, per germline. The CDR3 loop is CASSLRRGDLNTEAFF. The CDR3 coding sequence is TGTGCCAGCAGTTTAAGGAGAGGGGATTTGAACACTGAAGCTTTCTTT.

This clonotype has more than one count but fewer than ten. The chain has TRBV2 and TRBJ1-4, with 10 bases aligning to TRBD1. There are 15 residues in the CDR3. Germline CDR1 is SNHLY and CDR2 is FYNNEI. Trimming at V came to 6 bases and at J to 8 bases, leaving 9 bases not matched to a gene. The CDR3 nucleotides read TGTGCCAGCAGCGAACCGGGACAGGGGTACGAAAAACTGTTTTTT. This translates into CASSEPGQGYEKLFF. Together with reference TRBV2 and TRBJ1-4, the CDR3 gives the full variable domain: EPEVTQTPSHQVTQMGQEVILRCVPISNHLYFYWYRQILGQKVEFLVSFYNNEISEKSEIFDDQFSVERPDGSNFTLKIRSTKLEDSAMYFCASSEPGQGYEKLFFGSGTQLSVL.

The table lists this clonotype with many counts. The chain joins TRBV4-1 to TRBJ2-7, with 8 positions matching TRBD2. CDR3 length: 15 residues. Germline loops: CDR1 MGHRA, CDR2 YSYEKL. J was trimmed by 1 base and V by 0 bases; bases with no gene match: 2. CDR3 sequence (DNA): TGCGCCAGCAGCCAAGATCCGGGAGGGTCCTACGAGCAGTACTTC. Protein sequence: CASSQDPGGSYEQYF.

This clonotype was observed a few times. This rearrangement joins TRBV28 to TRBJ2-1, with 12 bases lining up with TRBD2. Looked up from germline, CDR1 is MDHEN and CDR2 is SYDVKM. V dropped 8 bases and J dropped 10; count of bases not matched to a gene: 12. CDR3 length equals 15 residues. DNA for the CDR3: TGTGCCAGCTTTACTCTAGCGGGAGGGCTAGAAGAGCAGTTCTTC. It is translated as CASFTLAGGLEEQFF.

Note on this clonotype: Mismatch with germline at one junction end may stem from a read error. For the CDR3, the DNA is TGTGCCAGCAGTTTCTCGGGGGTAGTGGTGAACACTGAAACTTTCTTT. It codes for CASSFSGVVVNTETFF. The V call is TRBV28, the J call TRBJ1-1; a weak D match, TRBD1 (5 bases). Germline V lookup: CDR1 MDHEN, CDR2 SYDVKM. The CDR3 sequence is 16 residues long.

This clonotype was seen only a few times. J is TRBJ2-1 and V is TRBV2; no clear D. Per germline, CDR1 SNHLY and CDR2 FYNNEI. V dropped 5 bases and J dropped 0 bases, with 11 bases sitting between them. The CDR3 loop spans 15 amino acids. CDR3 coding DNA: TGTGCCAGCAGTACCCCCCCGGGCTCCTACAATGAGCAGTTCTTC. Amino acids: CASSTPPGSYNEQFF. The entire variable domain, with the rest obtained from reference TRBV2 and TRBJ2-1, is as follows: EPEVTQTPSHQVTQMGQEVILRCVPISNHLYFYWYRQILGQKVEFLVSFYNNEISEKSEIFDDQFSVERPDGSNFTLKIRSTKLEDSAMYFCASSTPPGSYNEQFFGPGTRLTVL.

This rearrangement joins TRBV7-9 to TRBJ1-1; D unresolved. In germline, CDR1 is SEHNR, CDR2 FQNEAQ (reference sequence). This CDR3 has 10 residues. V lost 3 bases and J lost 8, with 4 bases in between. Here the CDR3 DNA reads TGTGCCAGCAGCTTTTACGAAGCTTTCTTT. As protein: CASSFYEAFF.

The chain carries TRBV24-1 and TRBJ2-2, with 11 bases lining up with TRBD2. CDR1 and CDR2 from the germline V gene are KGHDR and SFDVKD. The CDR3 has 16 amino acids. Trimming at V came to 4 bases and at J to 4 bases, leaving 4 bases not matched to a gene. CDR3 amino acids: CATSDRLAGSTGELFF. CDR3 DNA: TGTGCCACCAGTGACAGACTAGCGGGAAGCACCGGGGAGCTGTTTTTT.

This sequence joins TRBV7-2 and TRBJ2-5; 8 bases map to TRBD2. Unmatched junction bases numbered 5, after V lost 0 bases and J lost 5 bases. The germline V gene encodes CDR1 SGHTA and CDR2 FQGNSA. The CDR3 is made up of 15 amino acids. In nucleotides, the CDR3 is TGTGCCAGCAGCTTAGCTTTAGGCGGGGGGGAGACCCAGTACTTC. The encoded protein is CASSLALGGGETQYF.

This clonotype was observed a few times. This chain links TRBV6-5 with TRBJ1-1; D not resolved. From germline, CDR1 is MNHEY and CDR2 SVGAGI. V was clipped by 6 bases and J by 0 bases, with 11 bases between them. The CDR3 extends over 14 amino acids. This CDR3 reads CASRTLQMNTEAFF. DNA for the CDR3: TGTGCCAGCAGGACACTTCAGATGAACACTGAAGCTTTCTTT.

The gene calls are TRBV20-1 and TRBJ2-3; D is perhaps TRBD1 (5 bases). The CDR3 length is 15 residues. The germline gives CDR1 DFQATT, CDR2 SNEGSKA (reference sequence). Trimming removed 1 base at V and 0 bases at J, with 11 bases between. The CDR3 reads CSARGGASSTDTQYF. CDR3 bases: TGCAGTGCTAGAGGTGGGGCGTCTAGCACAGATACGCAGTATTTT.

The table lists this clonotype with a few counts. One end of the junction does not line up with germline, which may come from a read error. The rearrangement links TRBV3-1 to TRBJ1-1; D unclear. The germline V gene encodes CDR1 LGHDT and CDR2 YNNKEL (reference sequence). This CDR3 has 14 amino acids. CDR3 DNA sequence: TGTGCCAGCAGCCAAGGAGGACCCCGCACTGAAACTTTCTTT. Translating it yields CASSQGGPRTETFF.

This clonotype was seen a few times. The chain carries TRBV6-6 and TRBJ1-4, with unresolved D. Germline lookup yields CDR1 MNHNY and CDR2 SVGAGI (reference sequence). Trimming removed 2 bases from V and 1 base from J, with 8 bases in between. There are 15 residues in the CDR3. DNA for the CDR3: TGTGCCAGCAGTTACGGGGATGGAACTAATGAAAAACTGTTTTTT. This translates into CASSYGDGTNEKLFF.

This chain uses TRBV20-1 with TRBJ2-3; the match to TRBD2 covers 9 bases. CDR1 and CDR2 from the germline V gene are DFQATT and SNEGSKA (reference sequence). The CDR3 is 14 residues long. Trimming took 1 base from V and 6 from J; bases not matched to a gene: 5. In DNA, the CDR3 is TGCAGTGCTAGAGGGAGCCTAGCGGGGGATACGCAGTATTTT. Translated: CSARGSLAGDTQYF.

The CDR3 is CARSRPETTGTQYF. The DNA for the CDR3 is TGTGCCAGAAGCCGGCCCGAAACGACGGGGACCCAGTACTTC. This sequence joins TRBV7-2 and TRBJ2-5, with D uncertain. Germline assignment: CDR1 SGHTA and CDR2 FQGNSA. CDR3 length: 14 amino acids. Trimming took off 9 bases at V and 7 bases at J, with 21 bases between the two ends.

The chain carries TRBV18 and TRBJ1-6; unclear D gene. The CDR3 is made up of 14 amino acids. The germline gives CDR1 KGHSH, CDR2 LQKENI. Trimming took 2 bases from V and 8 from J, leaving 10 bases between them. The CDR3 region has the DNA TGTGCCAGCTCACCAAGGCAGGCGGATTCACCCCTCCACTTT. Its translation: CASSPRQADSPLHF.

The chain employs TRBV5-6 and TRBJ1-5; maybe TRBD1 (5 bases). The CDR3 contains 14 residues. Per germline, CDR1 SGHDT and CDR2 YYEEEE. V lost 1 base and J 1 base, leaving 6 bases between the germline ends. This chain's CDR3 is CASSLSGSNQPQHF. The DNA of the CDR3 is TGTGCCAGCAGCTTGTCAGGGAGCAATCAGCCCCAGCATTTT.

In the case of this clonotype: This may come from a read error, since a much larger clone is one base off. The V call is TRBV4-3, the J call TRBJ2-7, with TRBD1 matching 10 bases. Germline CDR1 LGHNA, CDR2 YSLEER. The CDR3 runs 15 residues. The CDR3 bases are TGCGTCAGCAGCAAGGGCCGGACAGGGGGCTACGAGCAGTACTTC. As protein: CVSSKGRTGGYEQYF.

This clonotype has just a few counts. The V gene is TRBV2, the J gene TRBJ1-5; TRBD1 aligns across 7 bases. Looked up from germline, CDR1 is SNHLY and CDR2 is FYNNEI. The CDR3 extends over 16 amino acids. The V and J ends lost 4 bases and 9 bases, in that order; junction bases with no gene match: 15. The CDR3 DNA reads as TGTGCCAGCAGTGCGGGACAGATTGTCAAGTATACGCCCCAGCATTTT. It codes for CASSAGQIVKYTPQHF.

The chain joins TRBV2 to TRBJ2-3, with 7 bases aligning to TRBD1. J was trimmed by 5 bases and V by 3 bases; bases with no gene match: 5. The CDR3 runs 14 residues. The germline gives CDR1 SNHLY, CDR2 FYNNEI. The CDR3 loop reads CASSDGTGVDTQYF. DNA for the CDR3: TGTGCCAGCAGTGACGGTACAGGGGTAGATACGCAGTATTTT.